This entry concerns a single TCR beta chain. Its specificity is not known. Profiled with immunoSEQ multiplex PCR; TCRdb holds only in-frame clones, not every one. Seen here are some 31,000 clones, around 90% observed once, and the top ten hold 2% to 2.5%. These data are taken from a study of neoadjuvant nivolumab and ipilimumab in lung cancer. Germline V gene data show CDR1 as MDHEN and CDR2 as SYDVKM. V was clipped by 9 bases and J by 6 bases, with 17 bases between them. The CDR3 totals 13 residues. Findings and caveats of the study: From pretherapy to surgery, tumor richness and clonality rose with dual therapy. Blood richness before therapy tracked richness in tumors resected after neoadjuvant therapy.

The receptor comes from an adult with non-small cell lung cancer. The sample was peripheral blood, taken after neoadjuvant nivolumab, alone or with ipilimumab, at or shortly before surgery. This chain uses TRBV28 with TRBJ1-2; D is perhaps TRBD1 (6 bases). CDR3: CASTGGRRDGYTF. CDR3 bases: TGTGCCAGTACTGGGGGCAGGCGGGATGGCTACACCTTC.